The clone carrying this TCR beta chain was recorded at least ten times. This entry comes from a study of identical twins. J gave up 6 bases and V 4 bases, and 3 bases lay outside the gene matches. The CDR3 runs 14 residues. Germline assignment: CDR1 MNHEY and CDR2 SMNVEV (reference sequence). A universal primer site was incorporated via template switching, and the cDNA contained unique molecular identifiers. TCRdb re-called the 5' RACE reads with MiXCR, one entry per CDR3 protein. The repertoire consists of 200,000 to 250,000 distinct CDR3 sequences, with 5.5% to 7.5% occurring once and the leading ten covering more than 14%. This sample also belongs to another study, concerning T cells expressing NK-cell markers. Per that study: Researchers got TCR beta repertoires out of sorted CD3+CD56+NKG2C+, CD3+CD56+NKG2C- and CD3+CD56-NKG2C+ T cells.

Input material: CD8+ T cells sorted from blood. The rearrangement links TRBV27 to TRBJ1-6; 7 nucleotides line up with TRBD1. This TCR came from a woman younger than 35 in good health. As DNA, the CDR3 is TGTGCCAGCAGTTCCGGGACAGCTAATTCACCCCTCCACTTT. It encodes CASSSGTANSPLHF.